A selection of T cell receptor beta chains follows, all from one sample in a study of blood T cell repertoires in COVID-19. Data came from immunoSEQ multiplex PCR; TCRdb stores just in-frame clones and leaves some out. The sample records roughly 280,000 clones, about nine tenths being singletons. The sequenced material came from peripheral blood. These receptors were collected from a man in his forties or fifties with acute or convalescent COVID-19. Both conserved end residues are part of each CDR3. Each record gives: J gene, clone size, V gene, D gene, CDR3 DNA, CDR3 protein. The D gene is left open where the match is weak. Rows may omit the clone size; those that give it use once, few, many or a size class.

J gene: TRBJ2-2; clone size: -; V gene: TRBV7-3; D gene: -; CDR3 DNA: TGTGCCAGCAGCTTGGCCCGCCCGCGGGACGGCACCGGGGAGCTGTTTTTT; CDR3 protein: CASSLARPRDGTGELFF
J gene: TRBJ2-5; clone size: -; V gene: TRBV30; D gene: TRBD1; CDR3 DNA: TGTGCCTGGAGGACAGGGGGATTAGAGACCCAGTACTTC; CDR3 protein: CAWRTGGLETQYF
J gene: TRBJ2-5; clone size: -; V gene: TRBV18; D gene: TRBD1; CDR3 DNA: TGTGCCAGCTCACCCCGGGACAGGGCAGAGACCCAGTACTTC; CDR3 protein: CASSPRDRAETQYF
J gene: TRBJ2-1; clone size: -; V gene: TRBV2; D gene: -; CDR3 DNA: TGTGCCAGCACGGACAGCTCCTACAATGAGCAGTTCTTC; CDR3 protein: CASTDSSYNEQFF
J gene: TRBJ1-2; clone size: -; V gene: TRBV6-5; D gene: -; CDR3 DNA: TGTGCCAGCAGAAAACAGGGTCTGGATGGCTACACCTTC; CDR3 protein: CASRKQGLDGYTF
J gene: TRBJ1-5; clone size: -; V gene: TRBV4-2; D gene: -; CDR3 DNA: TGTGCCAGCAGCCCCGGGGGAAGGAATAGCAATCAGCCCCAGCATTTT; CDR3 protein: CASSPGGRNSNQPQHF
J gene: TRBJ2-3; clone size: -; V gene: TRBV25-1; D gene: -; CDR3 DNA: TGTGCCAGCAGTGGTTCCGGGAACACAGATACGCAGTATTTT; CDR3 protein: CASSGSGNTDTQYF
J gene: TRBJ1-4; clone size: -; V gene: TRBV15; D gene: TRBD1; CDR3 DNA: TGTGCCACCAGCCGAATACGCCTGGGACAGGGACAAGCAAAACTGTTTTTT; CDR3 protein: CATSRIRLGQGQAKLFF
J gene: TRBJ1-2; clone size: -; V gene: TRBV5-1; D gene: -; CDR3 DNA: TGCGCCAGCAGCATAGCGGGGTCAGAACTTAACTATGGCTACACCTTC; CDR3 protein: CASSIAGSELNYGYTF
J gene: TRBJ1-2; clone size: -; V gene: TRBV5-8; D gene: -; CDR3 DNA: TGTGCCAGCAGCTTAACAGGAGGGGGCTACACCTTC; CDR3 protein: CASSLTGGGYTF
J gene: TRBJ1-2; clone size: -; V gene: TRBV19; D gene: -; CDR3 DNA: TGTGCCAGTAGTCCAACAGTCCGTTCTAACTATGGCTACACCTTC; CDR3 protein: CASSPTVRSNYGYTF
J gene: TRBJ2-3; clone size: -; V gene: TRBV9; D gene: -; CDR3 DNA: TGTGCCAGCAGCGCCCTGTACAAAGATACGCAGTATTTT; CDR3 protein: CASSALYKDTQYF
J gene: TRBJ2-2; clone size: -; V gene: TRBV7-6; D gene: TRBD1; CDR3 DNA: TGTGCCAGCAGCTTAGTTCGGACAGGGGGTTTCGGGGAGCTGTTTTTT; CDR3 protein: CASSLVRTGGFGELFF
J gene: TRBJ2-3; clone size: -; V gene: TRBV27; D gene: -; CDR3 DNA: TGTGCCAGTTTCCACACAGATACGCAGTATTTT; CDR3 protein: CASFHTDTQYF
J gene: TRBJ2-7; clone size: -; V gene: TRBV13; D gene: TRBD1; CDR3 DNA: TGTGCCAGCAGTCCATGGGGACAGCTCTCCTACGAGCAGTACTTC; CDR3 protein: CASSPWGQLSYEQYF
J gene: TRBJ1-6; clone size: -; V gene: TRBV6-2/TRBV6-3; D gene: -; CDR3 DNA: TGTGCCAGCAGTTATGCCGGGAGCTTCTCTCTGAATTCACCCCTCCACTTT; CDR3 protein: CASSYAGSFSLNSPLHF
J gene: TRBJ1-5; clone size: once; V gene: TRBV19; D gene: -; CDR3 DNA: TGTGCCACCGCCCACGAAACAGGGAGTCATCAGCCCCAGCATTTT; CDR3 protein: CATAHETGSHQPQHF
J gene: TRBJ1-2; clone size: -; V gene: TRBV11-2; D gene: -; CDR3 DNA: TGTGCCAGCAGCTTAGAGTCAGGGTTCAGTTGGTGGGGCTACACCTTC; CDR3 protein: CASSLESGFSWWGYTF
J gene: TRBJ2-5; clone size: -; V gene: TRBV7-2; D gene: -; CDR3 DNA: TGTGCCAGCAGCTCTCAAGAGACCCAGTACTTC; CDR3 protein: CASSSQETQYF
J gene: TRBJ1-3; clone size: -; V gene: TRBV30; D gene: -; CDR3 DNA: TGTGCCTGGAGTGACAGTCGAAACACCATATATTTT; CDR3 protein: CAWSDSRNTIYF
J gene: TRBJ1-2; clone size: -; V gene: TRBV6-5; D gene: TRBD1; CDR3 DNA: TGTGCCAGCAGTTATCTTACCGGGACAGGGAACCATGGCTACACCTTC; CDR3 protein: CASSYLTGTGNHGYTF
J gene: TRBJ2-1; clone size: -; V gene: TRBV11-2; D gene: -; CDR3 DNA: TGTGCCAGCAGCTTCCCCCCAGTGGCCTCCTACAATGAGCAGTTCTTC; CDR3 protein: CASSFPPVASYNEQFF
J gene: TRBJ2-7; clone size: once; V gene: TRBV6-2/TRBV6-3; D gene: TRBD1; CDR3 DNA: TGTGCCAGCAGCCTCGATGGAGTAGTTTATGACAGGGGAATGGTCTACGAGCAGTACTTC; CDR3 protein: CASSLDGVVYDRGMVYEQYF
J gene: TRBJ2-3; clone size: -; V gene: TRBV9; D gene: -; CDR3 DNA: TGTGCCAGCAGCGTAGAAGACAGGCCCACAGATACGCAGTATTTT; CDR3 protein: CASSVEDRPTDTQYF
J gene: TRBJ2-7; clone size: -; V gene: TRBV6-5; D gene: -; CDR3 DNA: TGTGCCAGCAGGACAAGGCACGGCGAGCAGTACTTC; CDR3 protein: CASRTRHGEQYF
J gene: TRBJ1-6; clone size: -; V gene: TRBV7-9; D gene: TRBD1; CDR3 DNA: TGTGCCAGCAGCCAGGGACAGGGTAGTGATTCACCCCTCCACTTT; CDR3 protein: CASSQGQGSDSPLHF
J gene: TRBJ1-2; clone size: once; V gene: TRBV12-3/TRBV12-4; D gene: -; CDR3 DNA: TGTGCCAGTTACAGGGACCTTTCTGGCTACACCTTC; CDR3 protein: CASYRDLSGYTF
J gene: TRBJ2-5; clone size: -; V gene: TRBV5-1; D gene: TRBD1; CDR3 DNA: TGCGCCAGCAGCTTTACAGGGGAAGAGACCCAGTACTTC; CDR3 protein: CASSFTGEETQYF
J gene: TRBJ1-5; clone size: -; V gene: TRBV7-2; D gene: -; CDR3 DNA: TGTGCCAGCAGCTTAAGGGGGTATCAGCCCCAGCATTTT; CDR3 protein: CASSLRGYQPQHF
J gene: TRBJ1-2; clone size: -; V gene: TRBV7-8; D gene: -; CDR3 DNA: TGTGCCAGCAGCTTAGCATCGGGGGTGGGTTATGGCTACACCTTC; CDR3 protein: CASSLASGVGYGYTF
J gene: TRBJ1-5; clone size: -; V gene: TRBV24-1; D gene: -; CDR3 DNA: TGTGCCACCAGCCGGGGGGCTAATCAGCCCCAGCATTTT; CDR3 protein: CATSRGANQPQHF
J gene: TRBJ2-5; clone size: -; V gene: TRBV29-1; D gene: TRBD2; CDR3 DNA: TGCAGCGTTATGGGAGGGAGGGAGACCCAGTACTTC; CDR3 protein: CSVMGGRETQYF
J gene: TRBJ1-5; clone size: -; V gene: TRBV15; D gene: -; CDR3 DNA: TGTGCCACCAACACGGGGGACGTTGGAAGCCAGCCCCAGCATTTT; CDR3 protein: CATNTGDVGSQPQHF
J gene: TRBJ2-2; clone size: -; V gene: TRBV27; D gene: -; CDR3 DNA: TGTGCCAGCAGTCCCGAGGTTGGCGGGGAGAGGGAGCTGTTTTTT; CDR3 protein: CASSPEVGGERELFF
J gene: TRBJ1-1; clone size: -; V gene: TRBV7-8; D gene: -; CDR3 DNA: TGTGCCAGCAGCTTAGCGCGGGACCTGAACACTGAAGCTTTCTTT; CDR3 protein: CASSLARDLNTEAFF
J gene: TRBJ2-3; clone size: -; V gene: TRBV7-3; D gene: -; CDR3 DNA: TGTGCCAGCAGCGATCCACAGGGTGGGAGGGTTACGCAGTATTTT; CDR3 protein: CASSDPQGGRVTQYF
J gene: TRBJ1-2; clone size: -; V gene: TRBV6-5; D gene: -; CDR3 DNA: TGTGCCAGCAGTTACTCGGGGGGGATAGCTGGCTACACCTTC; CDR3 protein: CASSYSGGIAGYTF
J gene: TRBJ2-3; clone size: -; V gene: TRBV13; D gene: -; CDR3 DNA: TGTGCCAGCAGCTTTAAGGGCGGGGGCACAGATACGCAGTATTTT; CDR3 protein: CASSFKGGGTDTQYF
J gene: TRBJ2-3; clone size: -; V gene: TRBV5-4; D gene: -; CDR3 DNA: TGTGCCAGCAGCCCCCCAGGCGATACGCAGTATTTT; CDR3 protein: CASSPPGDTQYF
J gene: TRBJ2-2; clone size: -; V gene: TRBV30; D gene: -; CDR3 DNA: TGTGCCTGGAGGGGACAGAACACCGGGGAGCTGTTTTTT; CDR3 protein: CAWRGQNTGELFF
J gene: TRBJ2-7; clone size: -; V gene: TRBV5-1; D gene: TRBD1; CDR3 DNA: TGCGCCAGCAGCTCCGGGACAGGGGGAAACGAGCAGTACTTC; CDR3 protein: CASSSGTGGNEQYF
J gene: TRBJ1-1; clone size: -; V gene: TRBV2; D gene: -; CDR3 DNA: TGTGCCAGCAGCCTAGGGGGAGGGTCTCTACTCATGAACACTGAAGCTTTCTTT; CDR3 protein: CASSLGGGSLLMNTEAFF
J gene: TRBJ1-3; clone size: -; V gene: TRBV14; D gene: -; CDR3 DNA: TGTGCCAGCAGCCAAGTGGAACCCAGGGGACGCTCTGGTGGAAACACCATATATTTT; CDR3 protein: CASSQVEPRGRSGGNTIYF
J gene: TRBJ2-7; clone size: -; V gene: TRBV5-5; D gene: -; CDR3 DNA: TGTGCCAGCAGCTTGGTTCAGCGCATGATATACGAGCAGTACTTC; CDR3 protein: CASSLVQRMIYEQYF
J gene: TRBJ2-7; clone size: -; V gene: TRBV18; D gene: TRBD1; CDR3 DNA: TGTGCCAGCTCACCCTCAGGGGGACGTTACGAGCAGTACTTC; CDR3 protein: CASSPSGGRYEQYF
J gene: TRBJ2-4; clone size: -; V gene: TRBV4-1; D gene: TRBD2; CDR3 DNA: TGCGCCAGCAGCCAAGGCGGGGGGGCCGACATTCAGTACTTC; CDR3 protein: CASSQGGGADIQYF
J gene: TRBJ1-1; clone size: -; V gene: TRBV6-5; D gene: TRBD1; CDR3 DNA: TGTGCCAGCTGCGCGAGGGGGCTGGGCACTGAAGCTTTCTTT; CDR3 protein: CASCARGLGTEAFF
J gene: TRBJ2-5; clone size: -; V gene: TRBV18; D gene: TRBD1; CDR3 DNA: TGTGCCAGCTCACGACAGGGACAGGGAGAGACCCAGTACTTC; CDR3 protein: CASSRQGQGETQYF
J gene: TRBJ2-7; clone size: -; V gene: TRBV10-1; D gene: TRBD2; CDR3 DNA: TGCGCCAGCAGTACCGGGACTAGGAACTCCGAGCAGTACTTC; CDR3 protein: CASSTGTRNSEQYF
J gene: TRBJ1-2; clone size: -; V gene: TRBV18; D gene: -; CDR3 DNA: TGTGCCAGCTCACCAACCGGGCCGGGGGGGGCGGAAGACTATGGCTACACCTTC; CDR3 protein: CASSPTGPGGAEDYGYTF
J gene: TRBJ2-4; clone size: -; V gene: TRBV2; D gene: -; CDR3 DNA: TGTGCCAGCAGGGCACCCGGGGTAGACATTCAGTACTTC; CDR3 protein: CASRAPGVDIQYF
J gene: TRBJ2-3; clone size: -; V gene: TRBV18; D gene: TRBD1; CDR3 DNA: TGTGCCAGCTCACGGGACAGGGGATCAGATACGCAGTATTTT; CDR3 protein: CASSRDRGSDTQYF
J gene: TRBJ2-3; clone size: -; V gene: TRBV7-3; D gene: TRBD2; CDR3 DNA: TGTGCCAGCAGCTTTACAGCGGGGAGCACAGATACGCAGTATTTT; CDR3 protein: CASSFTAGSTDTQYF
J gene: TRBJ2-1; clone size: -; V gene: TRBV4-1; D gene: -; CDR3 DNA: TGCGCCAGCAGCCAAGATCCGGTTTCCTACAATGAGCAGTTCTTC; CDR3 protein: CASSQDPVSYNEQFF